These T cell receptor beta chains were read from a single sample in a study of blood T cell repertoires in COVID-19. Libraries were prepared by immunoSEQ multiplex PCR; TCRdb keeps only in-frame clonotypes and omits some of them. The sample has approximately 300,000 clones, approximately 83% seen once; the top ten hold 15% to 18%. Material: peripheral blood. The receptor source for this set is a person aged 70 to 79 with COVID-19, enrolled during active disease. Both conserved end residues are part of each CDR3. The D gene is left open where the match is weak. A row's size may be missing; if present it is once, few, many or a size class.

D | J | size | V | CDR3 | DNA
TRBD2 | TRBJ2-3 | NA | TRBV4-1 | CASSQDGSGGAKDTQYF | TGCGCCAGCAGCCAAGACGGCAGCGGGGGGGCAAAAGATACGCAGTATTTT
TRBD1 | TRBJ2-1 | NA | TRBV27 | CASAQGDYNEQFF | TGTGCCAGTGCTCAGGGGGACTACAATGAGCAGTTCTTC
TRBD1 | TRBJ2-2 | once | TRBV19 | CASSPGTADTGELFF | TGTGCCAGTAGCCCCGGGACAGCGGACACCGGGGAGCTGTTTTTT
NA | TRBJ1-4 | once | TRBV19 | CASRPDLPNEKLFF | TGTGCCAGTAGGCCGGACTTGCCTAATGAAAAACTGTTTTTT
TRBD1 | TRBJ1-2 | NA | TRBV28 | CASSPTGGLISNYGYTF | TGTGCCAGCAGTCCCACAGGGGGCTTGATTTCTAACTATGGCTACACCTTC
TRBD2 | TRBJ2-1 | once | TRBV27 | CASSIGLAGDEQFF | TGTGCCAGCAGTATCGGACTAGCGGGAGATGAGCAGTTCTTC
NA | TRBJ2-7 | NA | TRBV5-1 | CASSLLGDYEQYF | TGCGCCAGCAGCTTGTTAGGGGACTACGAGCAGTACTTC
NA | TRBJ2-7 | NA | TRBV2 | CASSEGGRISYEQYF | TGTGCCAGCAGTGAAGGGGGCAGGATTTCCTACGAGCAGTACTTC
NA | TRBJ1-5 | NA | TRBV5-5 | CASSSHFTGFGNQPQHF | TGTGCCAGCAGCTCGCACTTTACAGGGTTTGGCAATCAGCCCCAGCATTTT
NA | TRBJ2-1 | NA | TRBV7-2 | CASSSFASEQFF | TGTGCCAGCAGCTCCTTCGCGTCTGAGCAGTTCTTC
NA | TRBJ1-2 | once | TRBV10-3 | CAISGTVTNYGYTF | TGTGCCATCAGTGGGACAGTTACTAACTATGGCTACACCTTC
NA | TRBJ1-2 | NA | TRBV11-2 | CASSLFRAAANYGYTF | TGTGCCAGCAGCTTGTTCAGGGCGGCAGCTAACTATGGCTACACCTTC
NA | TRBJ1-2 | NA | TRBV11-2 | CASSLSDRLSYGYTF | TGTGCCAGCAGCTTATCCGACAGATTATCCTATGGCTACACCTTC
NA | TRBJ2-5 | NA | TRBV19 | CASSIDPRTGKETQYF | TGTGCCAGTAGTATAGACCCCCGGACCGGGAAAGAGACCCAGTACTTC
TRBD1 | TRBJ1-6 | NA | TRBV14 | CASSQKGQGVTPLHF | TGTGCCAGCAGCCAGAAGGGACAGGGGGTCACACCCCTCCACTTT
NA | TRBJ2-4 | NA | TRBV3-1/TRBV3-2 | CASSPLLNIQYF | TGTGCCAGCAGCCCTTTACTAAACATTCAGTACTTC
NA | TRBJ1-5 | NA | TRBV28 | CASRDPGVGGWQPQHF | TGTGCCAGCAGGGACCCGGGGGTCGGGGGGTGGCAGCCCCAGCATTTT
NA | TRBJ1-2 | NA | TRBV6-5 | CASSYSARAHGYTF | TGTGCCAGCAGTTACTCTGCCAGGGCCCATGGCTACACCTTC
NA | TRBJ1-1 | once | TRBV19 | CASSQNMNTEAFF | TGTGCCAGTAGTCAAAACATGAACACTGAAGCTTTCTTT
NA | TRBJ1-4 | NA | TRBV7-9 | CASSGSAGKTNEKLFF | TGTGCCAGCAGCGGATCCGCAGGGAAGACTAATGAAAAACTGTTTTTT
TRBD2 | TRBJ2-1 | NA | TRBV11-2 | CASSLAMRRGSYYNEQFF | TGTGCCAGCAGCTTGGCTATGCGGCGCGGGAGCTATTACAATGAGCAGTTCTTC
TRBD2 | TRBJ2-3 | NA | TRBV6-5 | CASSALASGKDTQYF | TGTGCCAGCAGCGCCTTGGCTAGCGGGAAAGATACGCAGTATTTT
TRBD2 | TRBJ2-3 | NA | TRBV7-2 | CASDHISSGGPSTDTQYF | TGTGCCAGCGACCATATATCTAGCGGGGGACCTAGCACAGATACGCAGTATTTT
NA | TRBJ2-1 | NA | TRBV6-1 | CASSDLLDYDEQFF | TGTGCCAGCAGTGATCTACTTGACTACGATGAGCAGTTCTTC
NA | TRBJ2-3 | NA | TRBV5-4 | CASSQGGATSTDTQYF | TGTGCCAGCAGCCAAGGGGGGGCAACTAGCACAGATACGCAGTATTTT
NA | TRBJ1-6 | NA | TRBV20-1 | CSVRENSPLHF | TGCAGTGTCAGGGAAAATTCACCCCTCCACTTT
NA | TRBJ2-7 | NA | TRBV5-6 | CASSLGRGDEQYF | TGTGCCAGCAGCTTGGGCCGCGGAGACGAGCAGTACTTC
NA | TRBJ2-2 | NA | TRBV7-2 | CASSFTGRNTGELFF | TGTGCCAGCAGCTTCACAGGGCGGAACACCGGGGAGCTGTTTTTT
TRBD1 | TRBJ2-1 | NA | TRBV3-1/TRBV3-2 | CASSQPGTGSYNEQFF | TGTGCCAGCAGCCAGCCCGGGACAGGGTCCTACAATGAGCAGTTCTTC
TRBD1 | TRBJ1-1 | NA | TRBV7-2 | CASSLGGTGAWGTEAFF | TGTGCCAGCAGCTTAGGAGGGACAGGGGCGTGGGGTACTGAAGCTTTCTTT
NA | TRBJ1-5 | NA | TRBV5-5 | CASSPGHRQREPQHF | TGTGCCAGCAGCCCGGGACACCGGCAAAGGGAGCCCCAGCATTTT
NA | TRBJ1-4 | NA | TRBV7-2 | CASSFLGGGTNEKLFF | TGTGCCAGCAGCTTCCTAGGGGGGGGAACTAATGAAAAACTGTTTTTT
TRBD1 | TRBJ1-3 | few | TRBV7-9 | CASSPSPTGALVFHF | TGTGCCAGCAGTCCTAGTCCGACAGGGGCGCTAGTCTTCCATTTT
TRBD2 | TRBJ2-1 | NA | TRBV19 | CASSIGGSGYDEQFF | TGTGCCAGTAGTATAGGTGGTAGCGGGTACGATGAGCAGTTCTTC
TRBD2 | TRBJ2-7 | NA | TRBV5-4 | CASSSGLAGGPKGYEQYF | TGTGCCAGCAGCTCAGGTCTAGCGGGAGGTCCGAAGGGCTACGAGCAGTACTTC
NA | TRBJ1-5 | NA | TRBV15 | CATSRGRNQPQHF | TGTGCCACCAGCAGAGGGAGAAATCAGCCCCAGCATTTT
TRBD1 | TRBJ1-1 | NA | TRBV15 | CATSRAGQGNTEAFF | TGTGCCACCAGCAGAGCCGGACAGGGCAACACTGAAGCTTTCTTT
NA | TRBJ1-1 | NA | TRBV10-3 | CAISEAGLFAEAFF | TGTGCCATCAGTGAGGCGGGGTTATTCGCTGAAGCTTTCTTT
TRBD1 | TRBJ1-1 | NA | TRBV7-9 | CASSLGGQGMNTEAFF | TGTGCCAGCAGCTTAGGGGGACAGGGGATGAACACTGAAGCTTTCTTT
NA | TRBJ2-7 | NA | TRBV14 | CASSSGLGGEQYF | TGTGCCAGCAGCTCGGGACTGGGAGGCGAGCAGTACTTC
NA | TRBJ1-4 | NA | TRBV7-2 | CASSPLNEKLFF | TGTGCCAGCAGCCCCCTAAATGAAAAACTGTTTTTT
TRBD1 | TRBJ2-7 | NA | TRBV4-2 | CASSQGRSRDRGPSYEQYF | TGTGCCAGCAGCCAAGGAAGGAGCCGGGACAGGGGCCCTTCGTACGAGCAGTACTTC
NA | TRBJ1-4 | once | TRBV5-1 | CASSLYAGDHEKLFF | TGCGCCAGCAGCTTGTACGCGGGCGATCATGAAAAACTGTTTTTT
TRBD1 | TRBJ1-3 | NA | TRBV6-5 | CASSRDRSSGNTIYF | TGTGCCAGCAGCCGGGACAGGAGCTCTGGAAACACCATATATTTT
TRBD1 | TRBJ2-7 | NA | TRBV7-8 | CASSVAPGPGGSYEQYF | TGTGCCAGCAGCGTGGCTCCCGGGCCAGGGGGCTCCTACGAGCAGTACTTC
NA | TRBJ1-2 | few | TRBV10-1 | CASSESKPRVYGYTF | TGCGCCAGCAGTGAGTCGAAACCCCGGGTCTATGGCTACACCTTC
TRBD2 | TRBJ2-1 | NA | TRBV19 | CASSIDPPQVAGGFNEQFF | TGTGCCAGTAGTATAGACCCTCCCCAGGTAGCGGGAGGGTTTAATGAGCAGTTCTTC
NA | TRBJ1-1 | few | TRBV9 | CASSPRVERGTEAFF | TGTGCCAGCAGCCCCAGGGTCGAAAGAGGCACTGAAGCTTTCTTT
NA | TRBJ1-2 | few | TRBV27 | CASSLDRTYGYTF | TGTGCCAGCAGTTTAGACAGAACTTATGGCTACACCTTC
TRBD1 | TRBJ2-1 | NA | TRBV6-5 | CASSPTTGSDEQFF | TGTGCCAGCAGTCCCACGACAGGGTCGGATGAGCAGTTCTTC